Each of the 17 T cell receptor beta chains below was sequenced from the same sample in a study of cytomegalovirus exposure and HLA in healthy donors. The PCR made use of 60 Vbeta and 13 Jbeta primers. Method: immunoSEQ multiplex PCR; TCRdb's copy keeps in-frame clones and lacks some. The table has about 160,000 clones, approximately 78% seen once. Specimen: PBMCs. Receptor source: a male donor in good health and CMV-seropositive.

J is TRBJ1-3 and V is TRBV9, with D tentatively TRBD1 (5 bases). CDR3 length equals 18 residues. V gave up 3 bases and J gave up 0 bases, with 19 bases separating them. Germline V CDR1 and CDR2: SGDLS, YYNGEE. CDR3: CASSENTGNFFSGNTIYF. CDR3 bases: TGTGCCAGCAGCGAAAATACAGGAAACTTTTTCTCTGGAAACACCATATATTTT.

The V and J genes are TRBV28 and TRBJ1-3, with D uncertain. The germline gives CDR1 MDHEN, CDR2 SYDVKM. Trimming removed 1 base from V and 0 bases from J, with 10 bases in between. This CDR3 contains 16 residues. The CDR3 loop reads CASSLSRVSSGNTIYF. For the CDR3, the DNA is TGTGCCAGCAGTTTATCACGGGTCAGCTCTGGAAACACCATATATTTT.

This CDR3 is CASSLGTGGQDTQYF. DNA for the CDR3: TGTGCCAGCAGCTTGGGAACAGGGGGCCAAGATACGCAGTATTTT. This chain links TRBV5-4 with TRBJ2-3, with TRBD1 matching over 9 bases. The CDR3 is 15 residues long. Per germline, CDR1 SGHNT and CDR2 YYREEE (reference sequence). Unmatched junction bases numbered 4, after V lost 0 bases and J lost 5 bases.

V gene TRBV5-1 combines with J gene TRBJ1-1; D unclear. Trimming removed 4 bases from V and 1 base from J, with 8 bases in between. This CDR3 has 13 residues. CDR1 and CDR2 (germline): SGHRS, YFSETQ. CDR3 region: CASSATANTEAFF. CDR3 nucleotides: TGCGCCAGCAGCGCCACAGCGAACACTGAAGCTTTCTTT. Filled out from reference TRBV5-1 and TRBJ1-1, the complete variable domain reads KAGVTQTPRYLIKTRGQQVTLSCSPISGHRSVSWYQQTPGQGLQFLFEYFSETQRNKGNFPGRFSGRQFSNSRSEMNVSTLELGDSALYLCASSATANTEAFFGQGTRLTVV.

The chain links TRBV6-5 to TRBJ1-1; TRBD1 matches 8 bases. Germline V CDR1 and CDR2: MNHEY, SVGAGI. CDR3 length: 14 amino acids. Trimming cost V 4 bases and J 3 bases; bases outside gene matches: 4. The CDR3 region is CASSWTGTDTEAFF. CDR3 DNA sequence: TGTGCCAGCAGTTGGACAGGGACGGACACTGAAGCTTTCTTT.

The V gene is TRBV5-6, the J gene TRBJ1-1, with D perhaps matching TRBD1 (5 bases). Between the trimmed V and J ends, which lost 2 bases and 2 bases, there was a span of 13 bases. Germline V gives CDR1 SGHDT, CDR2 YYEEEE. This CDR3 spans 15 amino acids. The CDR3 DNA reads TGTGCCAGCAGCTTACTGACAGAGCCTAACACTGAAGCTTTCTTT. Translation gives CASSLLTEPNTEAFF.

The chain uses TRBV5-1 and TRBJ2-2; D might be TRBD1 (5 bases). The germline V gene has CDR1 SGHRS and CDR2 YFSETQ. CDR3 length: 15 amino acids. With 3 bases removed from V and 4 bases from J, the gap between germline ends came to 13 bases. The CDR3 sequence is CASSSPGLSTGELFF. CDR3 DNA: TGCGCCAGCAGCTCTCCAGGGTTAAGCACCGGGGAGCTGTTTTTT.

The CDR3 DNA reads as TGTGCCTGGAGTGTATTGGGACAGGGGTACTATGGCTACACCTTC. Amino acid sequence: CAWSVLGQGYYGYTF. The chain is built from TRBV30 and TRBJ1-2; 10 nucleotides match TRBD1. This CDR3 is built from 15 residues. V gave up 0 bases and J gave up 3 bases; unmatched junction bases: 4. Germline V gene lookup returns CDR1 GTSNPN and CDR2 SVGIG (reference sequence).

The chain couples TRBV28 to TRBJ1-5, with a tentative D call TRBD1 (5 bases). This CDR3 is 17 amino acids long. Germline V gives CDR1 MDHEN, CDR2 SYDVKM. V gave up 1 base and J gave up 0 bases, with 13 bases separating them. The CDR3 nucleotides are TGTGCCAGCAGTTTATTGGGGTCAGGGCATAGCAATCAGCCCCAGCATTTT. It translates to CASSLLGSGHSNQPQHF.

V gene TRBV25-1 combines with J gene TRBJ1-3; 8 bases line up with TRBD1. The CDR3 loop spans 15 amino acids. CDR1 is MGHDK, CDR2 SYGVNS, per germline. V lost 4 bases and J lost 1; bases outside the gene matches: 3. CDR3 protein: CASSAQGASGNTIYF. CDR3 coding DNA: TGTGCCAGCAGTGCCCAGGGGGCGTCTGGAAACACCATATATTTT.

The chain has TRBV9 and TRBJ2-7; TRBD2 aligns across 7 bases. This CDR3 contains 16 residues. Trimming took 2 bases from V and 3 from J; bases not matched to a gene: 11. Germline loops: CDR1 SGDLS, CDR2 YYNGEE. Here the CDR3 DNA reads TGTGCCAGCAGCGTGGCGGGAGCGGGCTCTATCTACGAGCAGTACTTC. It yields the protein CASSVAGAGSIYEQYF.

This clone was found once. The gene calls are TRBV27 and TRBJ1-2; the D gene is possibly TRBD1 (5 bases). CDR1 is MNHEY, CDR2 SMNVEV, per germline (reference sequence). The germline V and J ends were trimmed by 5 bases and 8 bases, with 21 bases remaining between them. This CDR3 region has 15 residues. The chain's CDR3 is CASSPRHEGTMGYTF. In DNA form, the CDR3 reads TGTGCCAGCAGTCCCCGACATGAAGGGACTATGGGCTACACCTTC.

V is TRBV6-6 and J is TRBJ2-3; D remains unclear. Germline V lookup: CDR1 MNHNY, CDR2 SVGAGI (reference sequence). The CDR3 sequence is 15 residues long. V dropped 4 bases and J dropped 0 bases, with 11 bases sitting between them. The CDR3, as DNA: TGTGCCAGCAGTTTTAGGCAGCGCAGCACAGATACGCAGTATTTT. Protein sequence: CASSFRQRSTDTQYF.

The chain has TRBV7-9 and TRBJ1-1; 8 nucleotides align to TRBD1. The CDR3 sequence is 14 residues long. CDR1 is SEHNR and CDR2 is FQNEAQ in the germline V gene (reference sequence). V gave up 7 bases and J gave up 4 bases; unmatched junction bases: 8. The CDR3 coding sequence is TGTGCCAGCACATGGACAGGGATGGGCACTGAAGCTTTCTTT. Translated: CASTWTGMGTEAFF. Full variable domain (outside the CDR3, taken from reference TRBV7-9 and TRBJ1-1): DTGVSQNPRHKITKRGQNVTFRCDPISEHNRLYWYRQTLGQGPEFLTYFQNEAQLEKSRLLSDRFSAERPKGSFSTLEIQRTEQGDSAMYLCASTWTGMGTEAFFGQGTRLTVV.

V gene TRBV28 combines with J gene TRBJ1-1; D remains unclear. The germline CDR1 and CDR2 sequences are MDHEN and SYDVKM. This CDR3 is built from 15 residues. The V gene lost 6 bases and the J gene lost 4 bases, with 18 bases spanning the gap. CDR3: CASSLGRFPRTEAFF. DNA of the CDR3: TGTGCCAGCAGCCTTGGGAGATTTCCTCGCACTGAAGCTTTCTTT. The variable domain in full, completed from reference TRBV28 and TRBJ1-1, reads DVKVTQSSRYLVKRTGEKVFLECVQDMDHENMFWYRQDPGLGLRLIYFSYDVKMKEKGDIPEGYSVSREKKERFSLILESASTNQTSMYLCASSLGRFPRTEAFFGQGTRLTVV.

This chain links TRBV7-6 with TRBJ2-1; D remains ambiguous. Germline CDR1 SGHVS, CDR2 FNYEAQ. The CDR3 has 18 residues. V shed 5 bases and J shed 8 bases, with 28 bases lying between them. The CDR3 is CASSPPPYHQHRSDEQFF. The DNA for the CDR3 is TGTGCCAGCAGCCCCCCCCCGTACCACCAGCATCGGAGTGATGAGCAGTTCTTC.

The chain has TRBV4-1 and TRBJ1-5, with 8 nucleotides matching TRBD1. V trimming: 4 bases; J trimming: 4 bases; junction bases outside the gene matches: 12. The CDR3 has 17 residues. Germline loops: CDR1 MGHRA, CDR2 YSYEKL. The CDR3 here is CASSRNSGGRRNQPQHF. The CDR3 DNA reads TGCGCCAGCAGCCGGAATTCAGGGGGCCGAAGGAATCAGCCCCAGCATTTT.